This T cell receptor (beta chain) appears in the sequencing data of a study of metastatic and nonmetastatic thyroid tumors. Study-level results: Reportedly, malignant thyroid tumors had significantly higher TCR beta diversity than benign nodules, in blood and tumor.

CDR1 KGHDR and CDR2 SFDVKD come from the germline V gene. V dropped 4 bases and J dropped 8 bases, with 15 bases sitting between them. This CDR3 is built from 14 residues. By frequency in the sample, this clone is medium-sized. What it recognizes is unknown. Each patient went into thyroid surgery without having received any treatment. As processed by the authors: It was from CDR3 differences across clinicopathological groups that a distant-metastasis classifier for papillary thyroid cancer was built. MiXCR was used by TCRdb to re-call the PCR reads. Here the V and J calls rest on TCRdb's processing, not on the authors' analysis. The profile shows 10,000 to 15,000 clones, approximately 22% of them singletons.

The sample was blood. This TCR derives from a female donor with papillary thyroid cancer or a benign thyroid nodule (not recorded which). Some clones in this sample may be carry-over from other donors' samples. This rearrangement joins TRBV24-1 to TRBJ2-3; D is undetermined. The CDR3 loop is CATSDSRRLTTQYF. CDR3 nucleotide sequence: TGTGCCACCAGTGACTCGAGGCGGCTGACTACGCAGTATTTT.